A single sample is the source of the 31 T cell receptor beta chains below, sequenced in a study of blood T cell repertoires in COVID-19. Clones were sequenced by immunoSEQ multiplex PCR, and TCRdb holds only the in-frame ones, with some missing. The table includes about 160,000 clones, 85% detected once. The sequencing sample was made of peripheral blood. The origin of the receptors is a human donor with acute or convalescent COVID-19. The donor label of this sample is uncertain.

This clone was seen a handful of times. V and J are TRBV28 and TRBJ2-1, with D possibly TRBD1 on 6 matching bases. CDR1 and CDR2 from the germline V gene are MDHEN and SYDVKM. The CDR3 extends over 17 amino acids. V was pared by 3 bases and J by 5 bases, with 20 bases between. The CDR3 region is CASSFSGANPKDNEQFF. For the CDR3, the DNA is TGTGCCAGCAGTTTTTCAGGGGCGAACCCAAAGGACAATGAGCAGTTCTTC. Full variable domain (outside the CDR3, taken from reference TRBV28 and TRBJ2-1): DVKVTQSSRYLVKRTGEKVFLECVQDMDHENMFWYRQDPGLGLRLIYFSYDVKMKEKGDIPEGYSVSREKKERFSLILESASTNQTSMYLCASSFSGANPKDNEQFFGPGTRLTVL.

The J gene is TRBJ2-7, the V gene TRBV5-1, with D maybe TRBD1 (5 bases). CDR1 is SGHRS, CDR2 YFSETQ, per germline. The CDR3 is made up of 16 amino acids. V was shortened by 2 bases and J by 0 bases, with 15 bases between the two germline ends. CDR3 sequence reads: CASSLSLGGASYEQYF. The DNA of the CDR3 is TGCGCCAGCAGCTTATCACTGGGTGGGGCCTCCTACGAGCAGTACTTC.

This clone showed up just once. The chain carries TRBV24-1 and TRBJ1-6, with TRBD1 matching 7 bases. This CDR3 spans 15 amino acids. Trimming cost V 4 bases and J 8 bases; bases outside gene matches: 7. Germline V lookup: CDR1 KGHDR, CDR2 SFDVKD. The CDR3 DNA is TGTGCCACCAGTGAATGGACAGGAAGGGATTCACCCCTCCACTTT. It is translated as CATSEWTGRDSPLHF.

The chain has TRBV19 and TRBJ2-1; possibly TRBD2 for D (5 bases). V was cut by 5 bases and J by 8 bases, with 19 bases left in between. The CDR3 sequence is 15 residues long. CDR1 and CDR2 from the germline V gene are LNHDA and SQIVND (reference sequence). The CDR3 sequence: CASSVPSRVSDEQFF. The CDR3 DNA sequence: TGTGCCAGTAGTGTACCGTCGAGGGTTAGCGATGAGCAGTTCTTC.

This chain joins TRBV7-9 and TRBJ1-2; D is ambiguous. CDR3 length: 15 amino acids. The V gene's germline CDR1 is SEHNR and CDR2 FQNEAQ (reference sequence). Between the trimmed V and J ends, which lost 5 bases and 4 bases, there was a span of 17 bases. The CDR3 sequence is CASSPQGDLGYGYTF. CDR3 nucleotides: TGTGCCAGCAGCCCGCAAGGTGATCTAGGCTATGGCTACACCTTC.

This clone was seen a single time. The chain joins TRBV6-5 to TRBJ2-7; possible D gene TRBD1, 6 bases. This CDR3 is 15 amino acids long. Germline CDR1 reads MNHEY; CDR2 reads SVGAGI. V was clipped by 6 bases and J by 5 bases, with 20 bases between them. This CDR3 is CASSQGQTYIDEQYF. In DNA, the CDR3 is TGTGCCAGCAGCCAAGGACAGACCTACATCGACGAGCAGTACTTC.

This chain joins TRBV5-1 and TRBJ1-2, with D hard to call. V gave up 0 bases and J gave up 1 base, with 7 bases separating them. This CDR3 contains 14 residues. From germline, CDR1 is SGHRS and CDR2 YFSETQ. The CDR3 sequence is CASSLEAGNYGYTF. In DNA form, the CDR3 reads TGCGCCAGCAGCTTGGAAGCGGGTAACTATGGCTACACCTTC.

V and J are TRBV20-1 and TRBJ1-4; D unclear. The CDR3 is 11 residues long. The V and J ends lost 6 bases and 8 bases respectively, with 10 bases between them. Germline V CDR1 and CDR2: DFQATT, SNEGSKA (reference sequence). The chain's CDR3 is CSAPRVEKLFF. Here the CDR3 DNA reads TGCAGTGCCCCGAGGGTAGAAAAACTGTTTTTT.

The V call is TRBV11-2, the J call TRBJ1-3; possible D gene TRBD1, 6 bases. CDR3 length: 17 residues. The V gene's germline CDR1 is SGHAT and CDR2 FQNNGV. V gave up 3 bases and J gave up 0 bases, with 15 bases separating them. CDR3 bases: TGTGCCAGCAGCTTTATTGGAGGACAGCCCTCTGGAAACACCATATATTTT. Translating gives CASSFIGGQPSGNTIYF.

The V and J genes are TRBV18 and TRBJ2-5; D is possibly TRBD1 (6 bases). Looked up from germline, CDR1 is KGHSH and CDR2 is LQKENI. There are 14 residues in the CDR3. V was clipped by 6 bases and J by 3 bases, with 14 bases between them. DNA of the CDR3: TGTGCCAGCTCCCTAGGACAGAAAGAAGAGACCCAGTACTTC. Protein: CASSLGQKEETQYF.

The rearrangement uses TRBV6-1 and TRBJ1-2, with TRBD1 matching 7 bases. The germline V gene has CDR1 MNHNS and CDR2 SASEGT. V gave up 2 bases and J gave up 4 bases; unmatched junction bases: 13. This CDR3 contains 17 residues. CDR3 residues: CASSELGRQGVSYGYTF. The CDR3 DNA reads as TGTGCCAGCAGTGAATTAGGACGACAGGGAGTTTCCTATGGCTACACCTTC.

The CDR3 reads CAWSVQGISPLHF. CDR3 bases: TGTGCCTGGAGTGTACAGGGTATTTCACCCCTCCACTTT. V is TRBV30 and J is TRBJ1-6; D may be TRBD1 (6 bases). Per the germline V gene, CDR1 is GTSNPN and CDR2 is SVGIG (reference sequence). The length of the CDR3 is 13 residues. The V gene lost 0 bases and the J gene lost 9 bases, with 9 bases spanning the gap.

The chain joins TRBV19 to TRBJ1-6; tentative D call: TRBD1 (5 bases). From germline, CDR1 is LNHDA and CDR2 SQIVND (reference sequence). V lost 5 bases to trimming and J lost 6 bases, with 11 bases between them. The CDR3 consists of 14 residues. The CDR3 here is CASSSRQPNSPLHF. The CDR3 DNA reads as TGTGCCAGTAGTTCAAGACAGCCTAATTCACCCCTCCACTTT. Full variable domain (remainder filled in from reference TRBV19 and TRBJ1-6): DGGITQSPKYLFRKEGQNVTLSCEQNLNHDAMYWYRQDPGQGLRLIYYSQIVNDFQKGDIAEGYSVSREKKESFPLTVTSAQKNPTAFYLCASSSRQPNSPLHFGNGTRLTVT.

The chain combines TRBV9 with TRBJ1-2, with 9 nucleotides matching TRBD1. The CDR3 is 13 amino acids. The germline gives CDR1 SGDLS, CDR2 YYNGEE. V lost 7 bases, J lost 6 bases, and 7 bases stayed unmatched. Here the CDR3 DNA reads TGTGCCAGCGGTAAGGGACAGGGAGATGGCTACACCTTC. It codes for CASGKGQGDGYTF.

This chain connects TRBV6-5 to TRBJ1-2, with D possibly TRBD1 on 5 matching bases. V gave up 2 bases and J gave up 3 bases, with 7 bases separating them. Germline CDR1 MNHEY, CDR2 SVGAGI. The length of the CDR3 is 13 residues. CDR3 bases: TGTGCCAGCAGTTACGCAGGGTACTATGGCTACACCTTC. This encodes CASSYAGYYGYTF.

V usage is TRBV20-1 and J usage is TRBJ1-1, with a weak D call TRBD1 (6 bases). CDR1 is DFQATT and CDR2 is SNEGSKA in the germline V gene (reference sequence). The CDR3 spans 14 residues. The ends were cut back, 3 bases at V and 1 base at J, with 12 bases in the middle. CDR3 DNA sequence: TGCAGTGCTAGTGGTACGACAGGGAACACTGAAGCTTTCTTT. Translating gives CSASGTTGNTEAFF.

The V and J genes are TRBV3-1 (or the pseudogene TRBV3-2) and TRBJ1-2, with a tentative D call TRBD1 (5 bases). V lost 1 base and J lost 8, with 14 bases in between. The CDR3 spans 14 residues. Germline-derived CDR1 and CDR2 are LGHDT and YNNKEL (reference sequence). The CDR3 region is CASSQGGGARGYTF. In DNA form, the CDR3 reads TGTGCCAGCAGCCAAGGAGGTGGGGCCAGGGGCTACACCTTC.

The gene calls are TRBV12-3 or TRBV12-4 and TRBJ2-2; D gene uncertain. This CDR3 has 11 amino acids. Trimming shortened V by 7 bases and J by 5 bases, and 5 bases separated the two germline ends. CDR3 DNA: TGTGCCAGCACCCCTACCGGGGAGCTGTTTTTT. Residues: CASTPTGELFF.

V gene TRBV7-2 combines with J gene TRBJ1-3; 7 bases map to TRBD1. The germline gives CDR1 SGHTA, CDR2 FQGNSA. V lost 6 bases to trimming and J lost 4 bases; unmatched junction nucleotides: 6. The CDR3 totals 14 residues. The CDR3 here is CASRPTGRGNTIYF. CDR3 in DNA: TGTGCCAGCAGACCGACAGGGCGAGGAAACACCATATATTTT.

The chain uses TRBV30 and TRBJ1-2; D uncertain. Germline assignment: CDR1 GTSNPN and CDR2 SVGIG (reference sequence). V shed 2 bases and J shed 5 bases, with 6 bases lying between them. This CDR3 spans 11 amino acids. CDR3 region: CAWSLEYGYTF. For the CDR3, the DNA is TGTGCCTGGAGTCTAGAATATGGCTACACCTTC.

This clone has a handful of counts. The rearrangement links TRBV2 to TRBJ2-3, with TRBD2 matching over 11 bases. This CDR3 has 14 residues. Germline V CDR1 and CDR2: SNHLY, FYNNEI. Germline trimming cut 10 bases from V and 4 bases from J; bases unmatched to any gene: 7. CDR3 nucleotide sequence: TGTGCCACCGCACCGGGACTAGCGGCAGATACGCAGTATTTT. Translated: CATAPGLAADTQYF.

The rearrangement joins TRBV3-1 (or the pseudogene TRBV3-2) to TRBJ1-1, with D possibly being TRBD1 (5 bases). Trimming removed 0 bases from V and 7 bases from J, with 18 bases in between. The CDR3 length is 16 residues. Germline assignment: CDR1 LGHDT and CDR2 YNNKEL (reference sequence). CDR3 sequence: CASSQDWEGRKGEAFF. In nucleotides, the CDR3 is TGTGCCAGCAGCCAAGATTGGGAGGGGCGCAAGGGTGAAGCTTTCTTT.

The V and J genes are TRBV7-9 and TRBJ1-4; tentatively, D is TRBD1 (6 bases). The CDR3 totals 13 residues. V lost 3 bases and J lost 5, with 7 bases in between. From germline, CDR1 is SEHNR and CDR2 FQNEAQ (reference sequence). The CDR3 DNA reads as TGTGCCAGCAGCTTGACAGGAAATGAAAAACTGTTTTTT. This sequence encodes CASSLTGNEKLFF.

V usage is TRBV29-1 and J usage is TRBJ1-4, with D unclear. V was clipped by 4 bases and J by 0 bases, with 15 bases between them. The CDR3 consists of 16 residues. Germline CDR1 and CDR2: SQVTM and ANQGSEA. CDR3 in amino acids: CSVVWQVDSTNEKLFF. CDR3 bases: TGCAGCGTTGTCTGGCAAGTTGATTCAACTAATGAAAAACTGTTTTTT. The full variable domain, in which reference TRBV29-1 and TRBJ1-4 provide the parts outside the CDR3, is SAVISQKPSRDICQRGTSLTIQCQVDSQVTMMFWYRQQPGQSLTLIATANQGSEATYESGFVIDKFPISRPNLTFSTLTVSNMSPEDSSIYLCSVVWQVDSTNEKLFFGSGTQLSVL.

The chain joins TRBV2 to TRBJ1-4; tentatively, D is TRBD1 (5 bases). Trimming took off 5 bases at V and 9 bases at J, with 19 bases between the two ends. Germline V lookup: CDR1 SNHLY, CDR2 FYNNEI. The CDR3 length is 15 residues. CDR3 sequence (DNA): TGTGCCAGCAGTAATGAAAGGGGCCCTGGACAAAAACTGTTTTTT. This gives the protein CASSNERGPGQKLFF.

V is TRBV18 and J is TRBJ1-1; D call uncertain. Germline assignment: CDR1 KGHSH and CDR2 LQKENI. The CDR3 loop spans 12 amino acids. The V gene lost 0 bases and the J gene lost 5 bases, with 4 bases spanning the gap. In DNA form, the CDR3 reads TGTGCCAGCTCACCACCGAGAACTGAAGCTTTCTTT. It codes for CASSPPRTEAFF.

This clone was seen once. CDR3 protein: CASSYSTGGNQPQHF. Here the CDR3 DNA reads TGTGCCAGCAGTTACTCGACAGGTGGCAATCAGCCCCAGCATTTT. This chain uses TRBV27 with TRBJ1-5, with D tentatively TRBD1 (6 bases). This CDR3 spans 15 amino acids. Trimming removed 4 bases from V and 2 bases from J, with 12 bases in between. CDR1 and CDR2 (germline): MNHEY, SMNVEV (reference sequence).

The CDR3 coding sequence is TGTGCCAGCAGCTTCACCAAGATCGGGACAGGGGGCGGGAACACTGAAGCTTTCTTT. Translating gives CASSFTKIGTGGGNTEAFF. The chain uses TRBV5-8 and TRBJ1-1; 12 bases fit TRBD1. This CDR3 has 19 residues. The ends lost 2 bases at V and 1 base at J; junction bases unmatched: 12. Germline loops: CDR1 SGHTS, CDR2 YDEGEE.

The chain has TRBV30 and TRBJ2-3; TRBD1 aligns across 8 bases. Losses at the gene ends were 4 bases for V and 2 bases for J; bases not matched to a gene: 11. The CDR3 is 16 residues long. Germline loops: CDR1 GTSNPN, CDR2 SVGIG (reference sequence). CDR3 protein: CAWNGQGIRTTDTQYF. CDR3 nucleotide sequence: TGTGCCTGGAACGGACAGGGAATACGGACCACAGATACGCAGTATTTT. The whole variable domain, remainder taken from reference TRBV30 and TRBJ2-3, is SQTIHQWPATLVQPVGSPLSLECTVEGTSNPNLYWYRQAAGRGLQLLFYSVGIGQISSEVPQNLSASRPQDRQFILSSKKLLLSDSGFYLCAWNGQGIRTTDTQYFGPGTRLTVL.

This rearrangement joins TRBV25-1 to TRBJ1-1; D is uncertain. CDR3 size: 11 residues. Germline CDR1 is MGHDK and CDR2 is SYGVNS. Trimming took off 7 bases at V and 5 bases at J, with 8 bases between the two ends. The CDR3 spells CASKSQTEAFF. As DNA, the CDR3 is TGTGCCAGCAAATCACAGACTGAAGCTTTCTTT.

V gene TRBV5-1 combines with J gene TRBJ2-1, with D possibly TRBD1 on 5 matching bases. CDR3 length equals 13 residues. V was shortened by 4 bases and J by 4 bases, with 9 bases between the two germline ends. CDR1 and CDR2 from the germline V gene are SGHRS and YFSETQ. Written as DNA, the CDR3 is TGCGCCAGCAGCGGAGACAGATACAATGAGCAGTTCTTC. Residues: CASSGDRYNEQFF. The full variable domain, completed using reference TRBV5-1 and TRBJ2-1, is KAGVTQTPRYLIKTRGQQVTLSCSPISGHRSVSWYQQTPGQGLQFLFEYFSETQRNKGNFPGRFSGRQFSNSRSEMNVSTLELGDSALYLCASSGDRYNEQFFGPGTRLTVL.